The sequence of this T cell receptor (beta chain) was determined in a study of control samples from healthy donors and cancer patients. Only in-frame clones appear in the TCRdb table, and some are missing; sequencing was by immunoSEQ multiplex PCR. The table records just under 150,000 clones, about 90% of them present only once. CDR1 is MGHRA and CDR2 is YSYEKL in the germline V gene. CDR3 length: 15 residues. V lost 0 bases to trimming and J lost 4 bases, with 11 bases between them. The sequenced sample consisted of blood. This sequence was found in a man aged 25-45 years in good health. This chain connects TRBV4-1 to TRBJ2-3; no clear D gene. CDR3 loop: CASSQDRSAADTQYF. In DNA, the CDR3 is TGCGCCAGCAGCCAAGATCGAAGCGCTGCAGATACGCAGTATTTT.